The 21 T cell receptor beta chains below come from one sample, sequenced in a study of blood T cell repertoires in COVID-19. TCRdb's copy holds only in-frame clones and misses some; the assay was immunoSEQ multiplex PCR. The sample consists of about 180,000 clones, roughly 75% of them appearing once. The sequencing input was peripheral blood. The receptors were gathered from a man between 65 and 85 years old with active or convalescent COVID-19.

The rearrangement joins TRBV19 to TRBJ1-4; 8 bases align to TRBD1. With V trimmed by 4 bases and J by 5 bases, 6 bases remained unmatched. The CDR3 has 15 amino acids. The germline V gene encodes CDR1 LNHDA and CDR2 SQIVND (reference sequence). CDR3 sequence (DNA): TGTGCCAGTAGTACCGGACAGGGTCTAAATGAAAAACTGTTTTTT. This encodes CASSTGQGLNEKLFF.

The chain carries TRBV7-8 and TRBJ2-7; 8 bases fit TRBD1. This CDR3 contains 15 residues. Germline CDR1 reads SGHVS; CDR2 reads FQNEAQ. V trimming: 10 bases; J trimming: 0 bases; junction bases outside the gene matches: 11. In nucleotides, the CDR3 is TGTGCCACCTGGGTCAGGACAGGGAGCTCCTACGAGCAGTACTTC. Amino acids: CATWVRTGSSYEQYF.

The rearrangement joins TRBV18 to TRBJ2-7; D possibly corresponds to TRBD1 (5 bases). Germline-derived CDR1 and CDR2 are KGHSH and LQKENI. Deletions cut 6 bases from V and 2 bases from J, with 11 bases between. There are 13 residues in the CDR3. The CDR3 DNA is TGTGCCAGCTCTCCGAGCAGGGCCTACGAGCAGTACTTC. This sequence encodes CASSPSRAYEQYF. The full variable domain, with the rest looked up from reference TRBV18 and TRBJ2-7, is NAGVMQNPRHLVRRRGQEARLRCSPMKGHSHVYWYRQLPEEGLKFMVYLQKENIIDESGMPKERFSAEFPKEGPSILRIQQVVRGDSAAYFCASSPSRAYEQYFGPGTRLTVT.

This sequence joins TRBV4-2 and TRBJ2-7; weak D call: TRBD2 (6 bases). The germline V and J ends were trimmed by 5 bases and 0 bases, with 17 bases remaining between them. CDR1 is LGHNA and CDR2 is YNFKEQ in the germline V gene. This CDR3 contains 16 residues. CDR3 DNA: TGTGCCAGCAGCTCAACGGGTCGGGGGATCTCCTACGAGCAGTACTTC. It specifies CASSSTGRGISYEQYF.

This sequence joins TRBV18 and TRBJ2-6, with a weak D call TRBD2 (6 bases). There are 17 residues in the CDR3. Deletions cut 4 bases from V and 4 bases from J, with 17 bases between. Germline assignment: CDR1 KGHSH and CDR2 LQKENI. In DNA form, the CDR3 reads TGTGCCAGCTCACTTCGGGGGTACCAGGGCGGGGCCAACGTCCTGACTTTC. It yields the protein CASSLRGYQGGANVLTF.

The CDR3 DNA is TGTGCCAGCAGTCCGTACTCTGGGGCCAACGTCCTGACTTTC. Its translation is CASSPYSGANVLTF. V is TRBV6-2 or TRBV6-3 and J is TRBJ2-6; no definite D call. Looked up from germline, CDR1 is MNHEY and CDR2 is SVGEGT. The CDR3 extends over 14 amino acids. Trimming left V 5 bases short and J 0 bases short, with 5 bases between.

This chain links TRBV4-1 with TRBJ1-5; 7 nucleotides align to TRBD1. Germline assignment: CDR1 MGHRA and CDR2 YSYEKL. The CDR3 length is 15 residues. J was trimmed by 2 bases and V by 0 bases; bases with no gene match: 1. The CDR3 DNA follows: TGCGCCAGCAGCCAAGACGGACAGGGCAATCAGCCCCAGCATTTT. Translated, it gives CASSQDGQGNQPQHF.

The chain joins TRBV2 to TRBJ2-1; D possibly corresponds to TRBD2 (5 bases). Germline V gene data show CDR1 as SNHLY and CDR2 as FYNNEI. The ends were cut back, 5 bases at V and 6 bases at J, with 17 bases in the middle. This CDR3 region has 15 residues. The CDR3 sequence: CASSTSSGRVNEQFF. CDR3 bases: TGTGCCAGCAGTACTTCTAGTGGGAGAGTCAATGAGCAGTTCTTC.

Here the CDR3 DNA reads TGTGCCAGCAGCCCCAGGGGGAGCATGAATGAGCAGTTCTTC. Translated, it gives CASSPRGSMNEQFF. The genes are TRBV7-2 and TRBJ2-1; 7 bases are shared with TRBD1. The V gene's germline CDR1 is SGHTA and CDR2 FQGNSA. V dropped 5 bases and J dropped 7; count of bases not matched to a gene: 8. The CDR3 extends over 14 amino acids.

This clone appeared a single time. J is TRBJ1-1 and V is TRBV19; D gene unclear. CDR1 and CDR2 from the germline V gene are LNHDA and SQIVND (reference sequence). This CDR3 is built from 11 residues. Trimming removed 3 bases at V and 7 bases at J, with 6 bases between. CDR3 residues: CASSIYNEAFF. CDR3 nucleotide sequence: TGTGCCAGTAGTATTTATAATGAAGCTTTCTTT.

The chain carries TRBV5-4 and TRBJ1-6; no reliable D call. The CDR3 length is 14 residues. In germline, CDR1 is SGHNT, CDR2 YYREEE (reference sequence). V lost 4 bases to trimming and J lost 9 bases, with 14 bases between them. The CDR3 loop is CASSPGVEGSPLHF. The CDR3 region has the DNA TGTGCCAGCAGCCCCGGGGTGGAGGGTTCACCCCTCCACTTT.

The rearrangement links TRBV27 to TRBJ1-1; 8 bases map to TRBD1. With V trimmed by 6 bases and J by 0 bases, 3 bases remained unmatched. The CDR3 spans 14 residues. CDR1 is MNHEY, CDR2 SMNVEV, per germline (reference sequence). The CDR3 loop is CASRGQAMNTEAFF. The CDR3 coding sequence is TGTGCCAGCAGGGGACAGGCCATGAACACTGAAGCTTTCTTT.

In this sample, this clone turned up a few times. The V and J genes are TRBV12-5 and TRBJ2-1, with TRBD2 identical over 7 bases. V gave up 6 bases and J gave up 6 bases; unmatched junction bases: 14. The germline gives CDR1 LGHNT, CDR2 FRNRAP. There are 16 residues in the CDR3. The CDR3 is CASGFTSGNIRNEQFF. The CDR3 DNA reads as TGTGCTAGTGGGTTTACCAGCGGGAACATCCGCAATGAGCAGTTCTTC.

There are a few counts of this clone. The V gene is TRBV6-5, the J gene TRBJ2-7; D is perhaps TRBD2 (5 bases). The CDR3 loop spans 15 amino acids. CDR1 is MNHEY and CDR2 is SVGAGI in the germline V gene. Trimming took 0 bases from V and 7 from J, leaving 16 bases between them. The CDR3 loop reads CASSYSYGISGEQYF. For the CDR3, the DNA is TGTGCCAGCAGTTACTCGTACGGGATATCGGGGGAGCAGTACTTC.

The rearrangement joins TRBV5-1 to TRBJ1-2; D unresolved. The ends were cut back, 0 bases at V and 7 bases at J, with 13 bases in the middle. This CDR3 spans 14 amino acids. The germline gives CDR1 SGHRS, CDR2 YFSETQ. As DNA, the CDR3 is TGCGCCAGCAGCTTGGACCGAGGAGGGAGTGGCTACACCTTC. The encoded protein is CASSLDRGGSGYTF.

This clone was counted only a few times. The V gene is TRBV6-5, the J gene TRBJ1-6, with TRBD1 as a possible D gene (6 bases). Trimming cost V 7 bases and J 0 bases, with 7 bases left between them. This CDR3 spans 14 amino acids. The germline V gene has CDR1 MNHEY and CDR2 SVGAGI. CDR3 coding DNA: TGTGCCAGCATGGACAGCTCCTATAATTCACCCCTCCACTTT. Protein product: CASMDSSYNSPLHF.

CDR3 nucleotide sequence: TGTGCCAGCAGTGAAGCGGGGGCAGGTTATGGAAACACCATATATTTT. The encoded protein is CASSEAGAGYGNTIYF. The chain has TRBV6-1 and TRBJ1-3; a weak D match, TRBD1 (6 bases). Trimming shortened V by 0 bases and J by 3 bases, and 12 bases separated the two germline ends. There are 16 residues in the CDR3. CDR1 is MNHNS, CDR2 SASEGT, per germline.

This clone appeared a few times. CDR3: CATSYTGTGRSYEQYF. The CDR3 DNA reads as TGTGCCACCAGCTATACCGGGACAGGGAGATCTTACGAGCAGTACTTC. The chain joins TRBV15 to TRBJ2-7, with TRBD1 identical over 9 bases. Germline V gene lookup returns CDR1 LNHNV and CDR2 YYDKDF (reference sequence). The V gene end was trimmed by 5 bases and the J gene end by 4 bases; junction bases not matched to a gene: 12. This CDR3 has 16 residues.

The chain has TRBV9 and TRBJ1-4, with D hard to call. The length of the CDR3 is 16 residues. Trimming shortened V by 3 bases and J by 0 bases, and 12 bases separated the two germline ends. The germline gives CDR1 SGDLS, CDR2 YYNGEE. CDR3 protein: CASSAGTPPTNEKLFF. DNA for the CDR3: TGTGCCAGCAGCGCGGGAACCCCACCAACTAATGAAAAACTGTTTTTT.

Written as DNA, the CDR3 is TGCGCCAGTGCGACAGGGGGTCATACTGAAGCTTTCTTT. It specifies CASATGGHTEAFF. The J gene is TRBJ1-1, the V gene TRBV5-1, with TRBD1 matching over 9 bases. The CDR3 spans 13 residues. V was clipped by 8 bases and J by 5 bases; unmatched bases: 7. Germline V gene sequence: CDR1 SGHRS, CDR2 YFSETQ.

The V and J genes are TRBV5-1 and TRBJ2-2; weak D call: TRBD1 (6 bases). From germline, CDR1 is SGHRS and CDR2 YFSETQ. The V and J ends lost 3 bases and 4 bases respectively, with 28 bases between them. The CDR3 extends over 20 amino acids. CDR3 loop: CASSSLFARQGPRGTGELFF. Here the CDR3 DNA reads TGCGCCAGCAGCTCCCTTTTTGCGCGTCAGGGGCCTAGAGGCACCGGGGAGCTGTTTTTT.